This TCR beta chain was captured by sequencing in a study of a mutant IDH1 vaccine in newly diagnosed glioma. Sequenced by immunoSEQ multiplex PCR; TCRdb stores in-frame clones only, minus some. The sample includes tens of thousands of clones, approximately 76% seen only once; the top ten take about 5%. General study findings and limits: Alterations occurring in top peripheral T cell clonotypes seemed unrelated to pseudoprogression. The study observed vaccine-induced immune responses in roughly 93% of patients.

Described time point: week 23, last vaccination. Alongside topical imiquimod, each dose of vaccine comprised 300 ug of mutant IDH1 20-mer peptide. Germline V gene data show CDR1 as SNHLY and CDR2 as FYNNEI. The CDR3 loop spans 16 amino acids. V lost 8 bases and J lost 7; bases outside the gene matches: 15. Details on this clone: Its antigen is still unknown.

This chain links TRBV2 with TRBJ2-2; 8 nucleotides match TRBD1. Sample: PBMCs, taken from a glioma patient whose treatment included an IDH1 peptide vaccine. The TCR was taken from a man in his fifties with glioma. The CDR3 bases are TGTGCCAGCTCGTCTAGTAGGGACAGGAGACTCGGGGAGCTGTTTTTT. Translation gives CASSSSRDRRLGELFF.